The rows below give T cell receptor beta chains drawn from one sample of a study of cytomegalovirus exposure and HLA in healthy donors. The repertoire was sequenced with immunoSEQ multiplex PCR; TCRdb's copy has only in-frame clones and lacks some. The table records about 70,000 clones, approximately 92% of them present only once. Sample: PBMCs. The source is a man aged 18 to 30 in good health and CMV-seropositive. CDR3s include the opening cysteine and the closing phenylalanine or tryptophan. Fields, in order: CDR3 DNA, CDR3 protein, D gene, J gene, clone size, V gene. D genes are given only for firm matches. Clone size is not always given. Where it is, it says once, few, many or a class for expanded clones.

TGCGCCAGCAGCCCCGGCGGGGATCAAGAGACCCAGTACTTC | CASSPGGDQETQYF | . | TRBJ2-5 | . | TRBV5-1
TGTGCCAGCAGCCAAAGTACCAGGGATCGCTACACCTTC | CASSQSTRDRYTF | . | TRBJ1-2 | few | TRBV14
TGTGCCAGCCGGGCGGGGGGACAGGGGAGCTATGGCTACACCTTC | CASRAGGQGSYGYTF | TRBD1 | TRBJ1-2 | . | TRBV5-6
TGTGCCAGCAGCCTCGGGACAGCAAACAAAGAGACCCAGTACTTC | CASSLGTANKETQYF | TRBD1 | TRBJ2-5 | once | TRBV7-3
TGTGCCAGTCGACTAGCGGGAGCCAAAAACATTCAGTACTTC | CASRLAGAKNIQYF | TRBD2 | TRBJ2-4 | . | TRBV19
TGCGCCAGCGGGCGGACTAGACAAGAGACCCAGTACTTC | CASGRTRQETQYF | TRBD2 | TRBJ2-5 | . | TRBV5-1
TGTGCCAGCAGCAAAGGTAACCACGGACTAGCGGGAGGGCCCTTCGCCGGGGAGCTGTTTTTT | CASSKGNHGLAGGPFAGELFF | . | TRBJ2-2 | . | TRBV21-1
TGTGCCAGCAGCTTGGGGGCGGGGACAGGGGGCTACAATGAGCAGTTCTTC | CASSLGAGTGGYNEQFF | TRBD1 | TRBJ2-1 | . | TRBV5-4
TGTGCCAGCAGCGTAGTCGGTAGCGGGAGAGGGTATGAGCAGTTCTTC | CASSVVGSGRGYEQFF | TRBD2 | TRBJ2-1 | once | TRBV9
TGCGCCAGCAGCTTTGACAGGGGGTCTTACGAGCAGTACTTC | CASSFDRGSYEQYF | TRBD1 | TRBJ2-7 | . | TRBV5-1
TGTGCCAGCAGATCCATCCCGACAAAGCATGAGCAGTTCTTC | CASRSIPTKHEQFF | . | TRBJ2-1 | once | TRBV28
TGCGCCAGCAGCTCGCAGGTAGAATATGGCTACACCTTC | CASSSQVEYGYTF | . | TRBJ1-2 | . | TRBV5-1
TGTGCCAGCATCCCGGCTAGCGGAATCACAGATACGCAGTATTTT | CASIPASGITDTQYF | TRBD2 | TRBJ2-3 | . | TRBV6-5
TGTGCCACCCAGGGTAACTATGGCTACACCTTC | CATQGNYGYTF | . | TRBJ1-2 | . | TRBV28
TGTGCCAGCAGCAAACAGGGGGCGAACACTGAAGCTTTCTTT | CASSKQGANTEAFF | TRBD1 | TRBJ1-1 | . | TRBV5-6
TGTGCCAGCAGTTTATATGACTGGAGTCAGCCCCAGCATTTT | CASSLYDWSQPQHF | . | TRBJ1-5 | . | TRBV27
TGTGCCAGCAGCTTCGGGACAGGCACCAATCAGCCCCAGCATTTT | CASSFGTGTNQPQHF | TRBD1 | TRBJ1-5 | . | TRBV9
TGTGCCAGCAGCTTTATGAGCTCCTACGAGCAGTACTTC | CASSFMSSYEQYF | . | TRBJ2-7 | . | TRBV7-9
TGTGCCAGCAGCCCCTTAGGACAGGGTAGGTCCTACGAGCAGTACTTC | CASSPLGQGRSYEQYF | TRBD1 | TRBJ2-7 | . | TRBV28
TGTGCCAGTATCAACCCTGGCGGGTCTGACACAGATACGCAGTATTTT | CASINPGGSDTDTQYF | . | TRBJ2-3 | . | TRBV19
TGTGCCAGCAGCGCGATCTCCTACGAGCAGTACTTC | CASSAISYEQYF | . | TRBJ2-7 | . | TRBV2
TGTGCCAGCGTTAAAACGAACACCGGGGAGCTGTTTTTT | CASVKTNTGELFF | . | TRBJ2-2 | . | TRBV28
TGCGCCAGCAGCTATCTAGCGGGAGGGAGGACAGATACGCAGTATTTT | CASSYLAGGRTDTQYF | TRBD2 | TRBJ2-3 | . | TRBV5-1
TGTGCCAGCAGCTCGAGACTAGCGGGGAGAATTTGGGAACCGGAGACCCAGTACTTC | CASSSRLAGRIWEPETQYF | TRBD2 | TRBJ2-5 | . | TRBV11-2
TGCAGCGTTACTATAGCGGGAGGATTCGAGCAGTACTTC | CSVTIAGGFEQYF | TRBD2 | TRBJ2-7 | once | TRBV29-1
TGTGCCAGCAGCTTAGGATCGCTAGCGGGAGGCAGCACAGATACGCAGTATTTT | CASSLGSLAGGSTDTQYF | TRBD2 | TRBJ2-3 | . | TRBV7-6
TGTGCCAGCAGTGTTGGCGGATCCTCCTACGAGCAGTACTTC | CASSVGGSSYEQYF | . | TRBJ2-7 | . | TRBV2
TGTGCCAGCAGTTTAGTCAACAGGCCCGCGGGGCAGCCCCAGCATTTT | CASSLVNRPAGQPQHF | . | TRBJ1-5 | . | TRBV27
TGTGCCAGCGGACCACTTGGGACTGGTGGAAACACCATATATTTT | CASGPLGTGGNTIYF | . | TRBJ1-3 | . | TRBV28
TGTGCCAGCAGCTGGGACAGCTCTGGAAACACCATATATTTT | CASSWDSSGNTIYF | TRBD1 | TRBJ1-3 | few | TRBV7-9
TGTGCCAGCAGCTTAGGGGCCAGGCCATACGAGCAGTACTTC | CASSLGARPYEQYF | . | TRBJ2-7 | . | TRBV7-2
TGTGCCAGCAGCCCTAGGAGCCGCACAGATACGCAGTATTTT | CASSPRSRTDTQYF | . | TRBJ2-3 | . | TRBV13
TGCGCGGGACAGGGGGAGGGTACGCAGTATTTT | CAGQGEGTQYF | TRBD1 | TRBJ2-3 | . | TRBV10-2
TGCGCCAGCAGCTTGGGTACGACAGGGAGCAATCAGCCCCAGCATTTT | CASSLGTTGSNQPQHF | TRBD1 | TRBJ1-5 | . | TRBV5-1
TGTGCCAGCAGTTACCCGACAGGGCAGGAGCAGTACTTC | CASSYPTGQEQYF | TRBD1 | TRBJ2-7 | . | TRBV6-5
TGCGCCAGCAGTCAGCAACAGGGGGCGGGACTAGCGGGGTCCTACGAGCAGTACTTC | CASSQQQGAGLAGSYEQYF | TRBD2 | TRBJ2-7 | . | TRBV10-2
TGCGCCAGCGCCGAAGGCCTAGCGGGATATTTAGAGCAGTACTTC | CASAEGLAGYLEQYF | TRBD2 | TRBJ2-7 | once | TRBV5-1
TGTGCCTGGAGGTCAGGGGGCACAGATACGCAGTATTTT | CAWRSGGTDTQYF | . | TRBJ2-3 | . | TRBV30
TGTGCCAGCAGCGCGAGCCTTGTGGACAGGGGGGACTATGGCTACACCTTC | CASSASLVDRGDYGYTF | TRBD1 | TRBJ1-2 | once | TRBV9
TGTGCCAGCAGCTCGACTAGCGGGAGTATATCAGATACGCAGTATTTT | CASSSTSGSISDTQYF | TRBD2 | TRBJ2-3 | . | TRBV7-9
TGTGCCAGCAGTGTTTCAGGGGGGGAGCAGTACTTC | CASSVSGGEQYF | . | TRBJ2-7 | . | TRBV6-1
TGTGCCAGCAGCTCGAAGACCGGACTGCCCTACGAGCAGTACTTC | CASSSKTGLPYEQYF | . | TRBJ2-7 | . | TRBV7-8
TGTGCCAGCAGCATCTCTTCGGGATTTGCCGGGGAGCTGTTTTTT | CASSISSGFAGELFF | . | TRBJ2-2 | . | TRBV27
TGTGCCAGCAGTCCATCCCCGGGACAGGGAGAGACCCAGTACTTC | CASSPSPGQGETQYF | TRBD1 | TRBJ2-5 | . | TRBV28
TGTGCCAGCAGGAGGTGGGGACAGGGGGCGTCTGACTATGGCTACACCTTC | CASRRWGQGASDYGYTF | TRBD1 | TRBJ1-2 | . | TRBV11-2
TGTGCCATCACATCGGACACCCAAGAGACCCAGTACTTC | CAITSDTQETQYF | . | TRBJ2-5 | . | TRBV10-3
TGTGCCAGCAGCGTTGCAGGGACTAATGAAAAACTGTTTTTT | CASSVAGTNEKLFF | . | TRBJ1-4 | . | TRBV9
TGTGCCAGCAGCGTAACCCAACAGGGACTAGCGGGAGGTACGCAGTATTTT | CASSVTQQGLAGGTQYF | TRBD2 | TRBJ2-3 | . | TRBV9
TGTGCCAGCAGTTTGTTTGCGGGTTTCGGCTCCTACGAGCAGTACTTC | CASSLFAGFGSYEQYF | . | TRBJ2-7 | . | TRBV28
TGTGCCAGCACTTCCGGGGGCTCCTACGAGCAGTACTTC | CASTSGGSYEQYF | . | TRBJ2-7 | . | TRBV7-2
TGCGCCAGCAGGAGGGGCAGGGGATACAATGAGCAGTTCTTC | CASRRGRGYNEQFF | . | TRBJ2-1 | . | TRBV5-1
TGCAGCGTTGACGGGCAGGGGTCCAACAATGAGCAGTTCTTC | CSVDGQGSNNEQFF | . | TRBJ2-1 | . | TRBV29-1